This TCR beta chain was identified in a study of blood T cells in healthy people across ages. The V end lost 8 bases, the J end lost 0 bases, and 17 bases lay between the germline ends. Germline CDR1 reads MNHEY; CDR2 reads SVGEGT. This CDR3 comprises 15 residues. The second PCR ran roughly 7 to 12 cycles with a sample-barcoded 5' primer and J-beta primers. A 12-random-nucleotide template-switch adaptor tagged each cDNA molecule. A single record per CDR3 protein comes from TCRdb applying MiXCR to the 5' RACE reads. The table has 750,000 to 1,000,000 distinct CDR3 sequences, 25% to 30% seen once. General study findings and limits: It was found that TCR beta diversity correlated strongly with the percentage of naive T cells.

In this sample, this clonotype turned up a few times. Its antigen remains unidentified. This same sample was also part of a study on T cells of mothers and their children. That work adds: Per child, roughly 3 million TCR beta CDR3 reads were obtained, against over 9 million per mother.

The chain combines TRBV6-2 or TRBV6-3 with TRBJ2-7; D unresolved. What was sequenced was blood. The clonotype originates from a woman in her 40s in good health. Here the CDR3 reads CASQRESGSSYEQYF. CDR3 nucleotides: TGTGCCAGCCAGAGAGAAAGTGGCAGCTCCTACGAGCAGTACTTC.